The TCR beta chain described here comes from a study of CD8 T cells in ankylosing spondylitis. General observations from the study: Clones tied to disease were said to be significantly enriched in matched ankylosing spondylitis synovial fluid. Researchers report that disease-linked clones proved CD8+ and relatively rare in peripheral blood. Earlier work had already found some motif variants in reactive arthritis synovial fluid and blood.

This clonotype has more than one count but fewer than ten. Its matching antigen is unknown. The germline CDR1 and CDR2 sequences are MNHEY and SVGAGI. The ends were cut back, 2 bases at V and 0 bases at J, with 7 bases in the middle. There are 14 residues in the CDR3. The authors made TCR beta libraries by quantitative 5'-RACE with molecular barcodes. TCRdb used MiXCR to reprocess the 5' RACE reads, holding one entry per CDR3 protein. The sample contains about 270,000 distinct CDR3 sequences, 30% to 40% of which appear only once. This receptor was obtained from a male donor with ankylosing spondylitis or in good health (not recorded which). Material for sequencing was blood, either unsorted or a sorted T cell fraction (not recorded which). V gene TRBV6-5 combines with J gene TRBJ1-2, with a possible D match to TRBD1 (6 bases). CDR3 loop: CASSYHRANYGYTF. CDR3 coding DNA: TGTGCCAGCAGTTACCACAGGGCTAACTATGGCTACACCTTC.